The 21 T cell receptor beta chains below all came from one sample that was sequenced in a study of response to subunit inactivated influenza vaccine. Using its own MiXCR run on the RT-PCR reads, TCRdb lists one record per CDR3 protein. The profile shows around 150,000 distinct CDR3 sequences, about 11% of them singletons. The sequencing used non-naive T cells sorted from PBMCs, collected about 6 weeks after vaccination. Receptors were obtained from a man over 45 who received an inactivated influenza vaccine.

Ten or more counts support this clonotype. J is TRBJ2-3 and V is TRBV20-1; tentative D call: TRBD1 (5 bases). The germline CDR1 and CDR2 sequences are DFQATT and SNEGSKA (reference sequence). Trimming took off 0 bases at V and 5 bases at J, with 9 bases between the two ends. The CDR3 spans 13 residues. As DNA, the CDR3 is TGCAGTGCTAGAGAAGGCAGGGAAGATACGCAGTATTTT. Translation gives CSAREGREDTQYF.

This clonotype was detected ten times or more. The chain carries TRBV5-1 and TRBJ2-5, with TRBD1 matching over 8 bases. Germline loops: CDR1 SGHRS, CDR2 YFSETQ. The CDR3 length is 15 residues. V shed 1 base, J shed 6 bases, and the junction held 8 bases outside the gene matches. The chain's CDR3 is CASSLSGGLIQTQYF. The CDR3 DNA reads as TGCGCCAGCAGCTTGTCAGGGGGCCTTATACAGACCCAGTACTTC.

The rearrangement uses TRBV24-1 and TRBJ2-7, with D possibly being TRBD2 (7 bases). Germline-derived CDR1 and CDR2 are KGHDR and SFDVKD. This CDR3 spans 14 amino acids. V was shortened by 5 bases and J by 1 base, with 11 bases between the two germline ends. This CDR3 is CATSAGGQSYEQYF. The CDR3 DNA follows: TGTGCCACCAGTGCGGGAGGACAGTCCTACGAGCAGTACTTC.

This clonotype was seen a handful of times. The V and J genes are TRBV29-1 and TRBJ2-7; 12 bases agree with TRBD1. Per germline, CDR1 SQVTM and CDR2 ANQGSEA. This CDR3 spans 14 amino acids. The V and J ends lost 5 bases and 1 base, in that order; junction bases with no gene match: 3. The CDR3 region has the DNA TGCAGCGTTCGGGACAGGGGGCAGTCCTACGAGCAGTACTTC. Protein sequence: CSVRDRGQSYEQYF.

J is TRBJ1-3 and V is TRBV4-1; 8 nucleotides match TRBD1. CDR1 is MGHRA, CDR2 YSYEKL, per germline. V shed 0 bases, J shed 3 bases, and the junction held 7 bases outside the gene matches. The CDR3 is 17 amino acids. For the CDR3, the DNA is TGCGCCAGCAGCCAAGAGCCCCAGGGGGCAAGTGGAAACACCATATATTTT. Translated, it gives CASSQEPQGASGNTIYF.

Many counts were recorded for this clonotype. The chain joins TRBV7-3 to TRBJ2-7, with D possibly matching TRBD2 (5 bases). This CDR3 comprises 16 residues. V lost 5 bases and J lost 7, with 24 bases in between. Germline V gives CDR1 SGHTA, CDR2 FQGTGA. CDR3 protein: CASSLTFQPNGEEQYF. The CDR3 nucleotides are TGTGCCAGCAGCCTTACTTTTCAACCGAATGGGGAGGAGCAGTACTTC.

This clonotype was seen a handful of times. This chain uses TRBV28 with TRBJ1-2, with a tentative D call TRBD1 (6 bases). Trimming removed 5 bases at V and 0 bases at J, with 10 bases between. Germline V gives CDR1 MDHEN, CDR2 SYDVKM. This CDR3 has 14 amino acids. CDR3 protein: CASSPAGANYGYTF. In nucleotides, the CDR3 is TGTGCCAGCAGTCCCGCAGGGGCTAACTATGGCTACACCTTC.

The sample holds many counts of this clonotype. This chain connects TRBV6-2 or TRBV6-3 to TRBJ1-2; tentatively, D is TRBD1 (5 bases). V dropped 4 bases and J dropped 4 bases, with 22 bases sitting between them. Germline V gene data show CDR1 as MNHEY and CDR2 as SVGEGT. The CDR3 runs to 17 residues. The CDR3 loop is CASSFTLPGRKIYGYTF. CDR3 nucleotides: TGTGCCAGCAGTTTCACCCTCCCGGGACGGAAGATCTATGGCTACACCTTC.

This clonotype was seen at least ten times. V and J are TRBV25-1 and TRBJ2-1; TRBD2 agrees at 9 bases. Germline CDR1 MGHDK, CDR2 SYGVNS. The junction had 16 bases not matched to a gene; V was cut back by 9 bases and J by 4 bases. This CDR3 is built from 17 residues. The CDR3 is CASLTPLRLAGYNEQFF. CDR3 sequence (DNA): TGTGCCAGTCTAACACCACTCAGGCTAGCGGGGTACAATGAGCAGTTCTTC.

The V call is TRBV27, the J call TRBJ1-6; maybe TRBD1 (5 bases). V was cut by 5 bases and J by 7 bases, with 12 bases left in between. This CDR3 comprises 14 residues. Germline assignment: CDR1 MNHEY and CDR2 SMNVEV (reference sequence). Here the CDR3 reads CASSRTGANSPLHF. CDR3 bases: TGTGCCAGCAGTCGGACTGGGGCAAATTCACCCCTCCACTTT.

CDR3 nucleotide sequence: TGCAGTGCAAGGGCCCAGTTGGACACTGAAGCTTTCTTT. This encodes CSARAQLDTEAFF. The rearrangement joins TRBV20-1 to TRBJ1-1; no reliable D call. V was clipped by 6 bases and J by 3 bases, with 14 bases between them. The CDR3 is 13 residues long. CDR1 DFQATT and CDR2 SNEGSKA come from the germline V gene (reference sequence).

This clonotype was counted many times. The chain recombines TRBV11-2 with TRBJ2-1; D may be TRBD2 (6 bases). CDR3 length: 16 amino acids. CDR1 is SGHAT, CDR2 FQNNGV, per germline. With 5 bases removed from V and 4 bases from J, the gap between germline ends came to 18 bases. The CDR3 DNA follows: TGTGCCAGCAGCCCTGGGACTCTGACCCTGTACAATGAGCAGTTCTTC. Protein product: CASSPGTLTLYNEQFF.

This clonotype occurred many times. The chain employs TRBV12-3 or TRBV12-4 and TRBJ2-1; 13 nucleotides match TRBD2. Germline trimming cut 6 bases from V and 10 bases from J; bases unmatched to any gene: 9. The CDR3 runs 15 residues. In DNA, the CDR3 is TGTGCCAGCAGCCCCGGGACTAGCGGGGTGGGGGAGCAGTTCTTC. Its protein product is CASSPGTSGVGEQFF.

This clonotype was counted a few times. The V gene is TRBV10-1, the J gene TRBJ1-1; D unresolved. The CDR3 loop spans 12 amino acids. CDR1 and CDR2 from the germline V gene are WNHNN and SYGVQD (reference sequence). Trimming took 2 bases from V and 6 from J, leaving 7 bases between them. As DNA, the CDR3 is TGCGCCAGCAGTGAGGGGAGTTCTGAAGCTTTCTTT. This translates into CASSEGSSEAFF.

This clonotype was seen ten or more times. V usage is TRBV5-1 and J usage is TRBJ2-3; weak D call: TRBD1 (6 bases). The CDR3 contains 14 residues. The V and J ends lost 2 bases and 0 bases respectively, with 7 bases between them. The germline V gene encodes CDR1 SGHRS and CDR2 YFSETQ. CDR3 DNA: TGCGCCAGCAGCTTAGACAGGAGCACAGATACGCAGTATTTT. Protein: CASSLDRSTDTQYF.

This clonotype has ten or more counts. The chain uses TRBV7-2 and TRBJ1-2; 9 bases fit TRBD1. Germline V lookup: CDR1 SGHTA, CDR2 FQGNSA. The CDR3 is made up of 14 amino acids. V shed 1 base, J shed 4 bases, and the junction held 1 base outside the gene matches. CDR3 loop: CASSLGTGVYGYTF. Here the CDR3 DNA reads TGTGCCAGCAGCTTAGGGACAGGGGTCTATGGCTACACCTTC.

This clonotype was found many times. This chain connects TRBV4-3 to TRBJ2-3, with 8 bases matching TRBD1. The CDR3 has 15 residues. Unmatched junction bases numbered 8, after V lost 7 bases and J lost 2 bases. Germline values: CDR1 LGHNA, CDR2 YSLEER. This CDR3 is CASTDRGNPTDTQYF. CDR3 sequence (DNA): TGCGCCAGCACCGACAGGGGAAACCCCACAGATACGCAGTATTTT.

The V gene is TRBV7-2, the J gene TRBJ2-3; TRBD1 matches 11 bases. The CDR3 is 16 residues long. In germline, CDR1 is SGHTA, CDR2 FQGNSA. V lost 5 bases and J lost 3; bases outside the gene matches: 7. The CDR3 protein is CASSLRTGGATDTQYF. The CDR3 coding sequence is TGTGCCAGCAGCCTAAGGACAGGGGGCGCGACAGATACGCAGTATTTT.

CDR3 nucleotide sequence: TGTGCCAGCTCACCAACTGCGGGGAACACTGAAGCTTTCTTT. It translates to CASSPTAGNTEAFF. The J gene is TRBJ1-1, the V gene TRBV18; D is undetermined. The CDR3 extends over 14 amino acids. Per germline, CDR1 KGHSH and CDR2 LQKENI. The ends were cut back, 2 bases at V and 1 base at J, with 8 bases in the middle.

This clonotype was recorded many times. CDR3 amino acids: CASSSGENTEAFF. CDR3 coding DNA: TGTGCCAGCAGCTCCGGAGAGAACACTGAAGCTTTCTTT. The chain carries TRBV7-9 and TRBJ1-1; no firm D call. CDR1 is SEHNR and CDR2 is FQNEAQ in the germline V gene (reference sequence). CDR3 size: 13 residues. Trimming pared 4 bases from V and 1 base from J, leaving 7 bases between.

This clonotype was counted many times. The CDR3 DNA reads TGTGCCAGCAGCCCCCCGTTGAGGTCGGGAAACACCATATATTTT. It yields the protein CASSPPLRSGNTIYF. V usage is TRBV7-9 and J usage is TRBJ1-3; D gene ambiguous. Trimming shortened V by 5 bases and J by 4 bases, and 15 bases separated the two germline ends. Germline V lookup: CDR1 SEHNR, CDR2 FQNEAQ (reference sequence). The CDR3 runs 15 residues. Combining the CDR3 with reference TRBV7-9 and TRBJ1-3 gives the whole variable domain DTGVSQNPRHKITKRGQNVTFRCDPISEHNRLYWYRQTLGQGPEFLTYFQNEAQLEKSRLLSDRFSAERPKGSFSTLEIQRTEQGDSAMYLCASSPPLRSGNTIYFGEGSWLTVV.